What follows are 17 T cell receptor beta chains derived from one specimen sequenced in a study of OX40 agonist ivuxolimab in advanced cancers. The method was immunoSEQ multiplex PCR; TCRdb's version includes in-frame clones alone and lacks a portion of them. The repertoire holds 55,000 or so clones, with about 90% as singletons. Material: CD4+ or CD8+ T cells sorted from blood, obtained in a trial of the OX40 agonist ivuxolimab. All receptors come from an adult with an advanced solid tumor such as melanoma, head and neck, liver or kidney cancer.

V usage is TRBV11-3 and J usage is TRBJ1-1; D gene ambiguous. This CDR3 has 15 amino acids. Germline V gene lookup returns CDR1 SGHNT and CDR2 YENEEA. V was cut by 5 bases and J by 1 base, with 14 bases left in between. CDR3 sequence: CASSIGVGPNTEAFF. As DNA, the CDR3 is TGTGCCAGCAGCATAGGAGTAGGACCGAACACTGAAGCTTTCTTT. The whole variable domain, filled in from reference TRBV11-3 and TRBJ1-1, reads EAGVVQSPRYKIIEKKQPVAFWCNPISGHNTLYWYLQNLGQGPELLIRYENEEAVDDSQLPKDRFSAERLKGVDSTLKIQPAELGDSAVYLCASSIGVGPNTEAFFGQGTRLTVV.

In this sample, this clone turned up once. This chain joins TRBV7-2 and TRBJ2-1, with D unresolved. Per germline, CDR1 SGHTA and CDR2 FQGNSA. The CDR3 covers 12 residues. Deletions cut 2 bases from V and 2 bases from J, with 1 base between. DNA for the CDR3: TGTGCCAGCAGCTTACCCTACAATGAGCAGTTCTTC. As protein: CASSLPYNEQFF.

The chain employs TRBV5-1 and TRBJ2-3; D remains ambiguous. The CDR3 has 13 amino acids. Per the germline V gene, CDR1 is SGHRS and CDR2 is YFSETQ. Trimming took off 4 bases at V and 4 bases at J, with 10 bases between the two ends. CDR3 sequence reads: CASSPIKADTQYF. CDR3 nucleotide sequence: TGCGCCAGCAGCCCAATTAAGGCAGATACGCAGTATTTT.

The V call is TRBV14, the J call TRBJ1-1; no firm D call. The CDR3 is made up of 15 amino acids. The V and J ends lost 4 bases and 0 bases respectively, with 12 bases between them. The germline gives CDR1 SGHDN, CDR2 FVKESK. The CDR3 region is CASSPNRIMNTEAFF. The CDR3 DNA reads TGTGCCAGCAGCCCTAACCGAATCATGAACACTGAAGCTTTCTTT. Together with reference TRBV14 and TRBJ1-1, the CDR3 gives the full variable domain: EAGVTQFPSHSVIEKGQTVTLRCDPISGHDNLYWYRRVMGKEIKFLLHFVKESKQDESGMPNNRFLAERTGGTYSTLKVQPAELEDSGVYFCASSPNRIMNTEAFFGQGTRLTVV.

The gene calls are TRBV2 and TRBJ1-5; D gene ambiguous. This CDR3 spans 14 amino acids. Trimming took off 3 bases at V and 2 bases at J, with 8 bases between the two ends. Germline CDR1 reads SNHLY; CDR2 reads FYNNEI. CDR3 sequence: CASSEAERNQPQHF. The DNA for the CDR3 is TGTGCCAGCAGTGAGGCCGAACGCAATCAGCCCCAGCATTTT. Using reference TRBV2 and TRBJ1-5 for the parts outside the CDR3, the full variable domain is EPEVTQTPSHQVTQMGQEVILRCVPISNHLYFYWYRQILGQKVEFLVSFYNNEISEKSEIFDDQFSVERPDGSNFTLKIRSTKLEDSAMYFCASSEAERNQPQHFGDGTRLSIL.

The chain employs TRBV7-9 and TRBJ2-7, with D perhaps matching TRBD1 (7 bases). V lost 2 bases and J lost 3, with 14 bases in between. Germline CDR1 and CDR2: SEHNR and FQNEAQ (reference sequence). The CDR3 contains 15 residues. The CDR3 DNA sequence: TGTGCCAGCAGCTTAAGTGCCCAGGGGGGCTACGAGCAGTACTTC. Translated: CASSLSAQGGYEQYF.

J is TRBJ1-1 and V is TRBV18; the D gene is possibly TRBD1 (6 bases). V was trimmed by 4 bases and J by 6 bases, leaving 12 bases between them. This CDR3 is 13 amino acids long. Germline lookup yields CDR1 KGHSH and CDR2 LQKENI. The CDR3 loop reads CASSLKQGAEAFF. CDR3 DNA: TGTGCCAGCTCACTAAAACAGGGAGCTGAAGCTTTCTTT.

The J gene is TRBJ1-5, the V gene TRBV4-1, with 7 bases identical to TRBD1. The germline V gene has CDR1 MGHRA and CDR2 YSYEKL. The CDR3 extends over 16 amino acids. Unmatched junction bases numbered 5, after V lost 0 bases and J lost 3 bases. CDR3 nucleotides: TGCGCCAGCAGCCAAGAGCCGACAGGGTACAATCAGCCCCAGCATTTT. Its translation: CASSQEPTGYNQPQHF.

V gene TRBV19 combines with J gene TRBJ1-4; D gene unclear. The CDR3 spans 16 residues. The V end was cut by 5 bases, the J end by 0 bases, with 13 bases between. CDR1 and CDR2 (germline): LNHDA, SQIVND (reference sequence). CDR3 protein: CASSRGAYATNEKLFF. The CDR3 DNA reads TGTGCCAGTAGTCGAGGAGCTTATGCAACTAATGAAAAACTGTTTTTT.

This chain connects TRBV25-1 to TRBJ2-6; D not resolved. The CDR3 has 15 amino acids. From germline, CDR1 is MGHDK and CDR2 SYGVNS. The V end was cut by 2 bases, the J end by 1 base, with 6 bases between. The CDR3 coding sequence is TGTGCCAGCAGTGAAGGACCTTCTGGGGCCAACGTCCTGACTTTC. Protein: CASSEGPSGANVLTF.

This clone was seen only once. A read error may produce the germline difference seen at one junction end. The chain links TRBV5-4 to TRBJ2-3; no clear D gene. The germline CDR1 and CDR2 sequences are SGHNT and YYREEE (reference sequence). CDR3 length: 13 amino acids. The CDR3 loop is CASSLVSIDTQYF. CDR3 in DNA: TGTGCCAGCAGCCTTGTCAGCATAGATACGCAGTATTTT.

In nucleotides, the CDR3 is TGCAGCGTGTCAGGGGAAGGACAGCCCCAGCATTTT. It codes for CSVSGEGQPQHF. This chain uses TRBV29-1 with TRBJ1-5; perhaps TRBD1 as D (6 bases). The CDR3 covers 12 residues. Germline values: CDR1 SQVTM, CDR2 ANQGSEA. V was pared by 6 bases and J by 7 bases, with 13 bases between.

Here the CDR3 DNA reads TGTGCCAGCAGCTTGGGATGGGACAGGGGTGGGACACCCCTCCACTTT. Protein: CASSLGWDRGGTPLHF. This sequence joins TRBV5-4 and TRBJ1-6, with 10 bases lining up with TRBD1. CDR3 size: 16 residues. Germline assignment: CDR1 SGHNT and CDR2 YYREEE (reference sequence). Unmatched junction bases numbered 8, after V lost 0 bases and J lost 11 bases.

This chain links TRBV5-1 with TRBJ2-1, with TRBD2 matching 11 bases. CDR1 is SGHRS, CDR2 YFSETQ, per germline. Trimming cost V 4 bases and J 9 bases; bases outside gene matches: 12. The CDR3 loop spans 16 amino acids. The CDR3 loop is CASSQTSGARNGEQFF. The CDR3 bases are TGCGCCAGCAGCCAGACTAGCGGGGCCCGAAATGGTGAGCAGTTCTTC.

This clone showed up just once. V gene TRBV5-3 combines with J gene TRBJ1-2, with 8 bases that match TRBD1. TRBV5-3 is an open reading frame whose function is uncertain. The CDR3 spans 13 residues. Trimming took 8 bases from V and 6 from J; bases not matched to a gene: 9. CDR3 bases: TGTGCCAGCAGCAACCTCAGGGGGCATGGCTACACCTTC. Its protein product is CASSNLRGHGYTF.

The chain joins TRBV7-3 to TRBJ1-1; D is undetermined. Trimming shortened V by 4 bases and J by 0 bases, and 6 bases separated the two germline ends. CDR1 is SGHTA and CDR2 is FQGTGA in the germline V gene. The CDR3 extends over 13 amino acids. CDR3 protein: CASSSNMNTEAFF. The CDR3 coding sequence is TGTGCCAGCAGCTCCAACATGAACACTGAAGCTTTCTTT.

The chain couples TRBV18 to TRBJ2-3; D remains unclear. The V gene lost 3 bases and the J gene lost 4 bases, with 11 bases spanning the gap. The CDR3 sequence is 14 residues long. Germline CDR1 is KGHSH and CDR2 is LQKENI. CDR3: CASSPSRIPDTQYF. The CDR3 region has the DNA TGTGCCAGCTCACCCAGTAGAATCCCAGATACGCAGTATTTT.